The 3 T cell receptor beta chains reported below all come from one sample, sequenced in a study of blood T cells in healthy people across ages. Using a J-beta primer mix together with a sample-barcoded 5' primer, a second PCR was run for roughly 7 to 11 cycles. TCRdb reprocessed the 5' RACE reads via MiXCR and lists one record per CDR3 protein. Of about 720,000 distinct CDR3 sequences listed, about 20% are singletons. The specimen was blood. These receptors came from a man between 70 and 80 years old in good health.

Written as DNA, the CDR3 is TGCGCCAGCAGCTCCATGGTGGGGTTAGAAAAACTGTTTTTT. It specifies CASSSMVGLEKLFF. The J gene is TRBJ1-4, the V gene TRBV5-1; no reliable D call. In germline, CDR1 is SGHRS, CDR2 YFSETQ. The CDR3 has 14 residues. Between the trimmed V and J ends, which lost 3 bases and 8 bases, there was a span of 14 bases.

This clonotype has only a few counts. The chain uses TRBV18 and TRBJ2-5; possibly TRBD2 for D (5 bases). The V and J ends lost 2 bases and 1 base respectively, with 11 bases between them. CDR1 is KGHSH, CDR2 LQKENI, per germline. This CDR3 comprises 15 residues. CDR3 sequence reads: CASSPYSGLQETQYF. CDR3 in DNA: TGTGCCAGCTCACCATATTCCGGACTCCAAGAGACCCAGTACTTC.

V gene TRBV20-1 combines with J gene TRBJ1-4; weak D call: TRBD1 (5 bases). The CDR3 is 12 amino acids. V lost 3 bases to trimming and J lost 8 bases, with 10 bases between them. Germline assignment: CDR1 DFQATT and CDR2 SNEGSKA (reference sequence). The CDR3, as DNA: TGCAGTGCTAGTCACCCAGGGGAAAAACTGTTTTTT. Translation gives CSASHPGEKLFF.